This passage covers 24 T cell receptor beta chains from one sample sequenced in a study of blood T cell repertoires in COVID-19. Assay used: immunoSEQ multiplex PCR; TCRdb lists only in-frame clones, some missing. The data show under 200,000 clones, with approximately 81% seen just once and less than 5.5% held by the top ten. Sample: peripheral blood. All receptors derive from a woman over 75 with acute or convalescent COVID-19.

The chain combines TRBV7-9 with TRBJ2-1; 11 nucleotides line up with TRBD1. Looked up from germline, CDR1 is SEHNR and CDR2 is FQNEAQ (reference sequence). CDR3 length: 15 amino acids. J gave up 10 bases and V 5 bases, and 10 bases lay outside the gene matches. CDR3 amino acids: CASSQPGQGVKEQFF. The CDR3 coding sequence is TGTGCCAGCAGCCAACCGGGACAGGGGGTGAAAGAGCAGTTCTTC.

This chain connects TRBV5-4 to TRBJ2-6, with D possibly TRBD2 on 6 matching bases. The length of the CDR3 is 17 residues. Germline CDR1 and CDR2: SGHNT and YYREEE (reference sequence). The V end lost 0 bases, the J end lost 0 bases, and 10 bases lay between the germline ends. The CDR3 DNA reads as TGTGCCAGCAGCTTGGCCGGGGGTAGCTCTGGGGCCAACGTCCTGACTTTC. Amino acids: CASSLAGGSSGANVLTF.

CDR3: CAGAQDRSGGYTF. The DNA for the CDR3 is TGTGCCGGAGCCCAGGACAGGTCCGGGGGCTACACCTTC. The chain combines TRBV5-8 with TRBJ1-2; 7 bases are a match to TRBD1. Trimming took 10 bases from V and 8 from J; bases not matched to a gene: 14. Germline V gene sequence: CDR1 SGHTS, CDR2 YDEGEE. The CDR3 extends over 13 amino acids.

This clone was counted once. The chain has TRBV6-2 or TRBV6-3 and TRBJ1-2; D remains unclear. The germline V gene has CDR1 MNHEY and CDR2 SVGEGT. Trimming stripped 4 bases from V and 6 bases from J, with 21 bases between. The CDR3 spans 16 residues. The CDR3 nucleotides read TGTGCCAGCAGTTTCCGGGAAAGCGTAAAGTTCCATGGCTACACCTTC. Encoded protein: CASSFRESVKFHGYTF.

This clone was found once. The CDR3 DNA follows: TGTGCCAGCAGTCGTGGGTGGGAGGGCCGCCGTCATGAGCAGTTCTTC. Its translation: CASSRGWEGRRHEQFF. This rearrangement joins TRBV28 to TRBJ2-1, with 7 bases aligning to TRBD2. The germline CDR1 and CDR2 sequences are MDHEN and SYDVKM. The CDR3 totals 16 residues. The ends lost 5 bases at V and 8 bases at J; junction bases unmatched: 15.

The chain combines TRBV18 with TRBJ2-1, with a tentative D call TRBD1 (5 bases). V was pared by 0 bases and J by 1 base, with 10 bases between. CDR1 is KGHSH and CDR2 is LQKENI in the germline V gene. This CDR3 is built from 16 residues. DNA of the CDR3: TGTGCCAGCTCACCACCGCTCAGGGAATCCTACAATGAGCAGTTCTTC. Amino acid sequence: CASSPPLRESYNEQFF.

The chain has TRBV5-1 and TRBJ1-3; a weak D match, TRBD1 (6 bases). The CDR3 runs 14 residues. Germline V lookup: CDR1 SGHRS, CDR2 YFSETQ. Trimming took 4 bases from V and 0 from J, leaving 8 bases between them. The CDR3, as DNA: TGCGCCAGCAGCCAGGACAGCTCTGGAAACACCATATATTTT. Its translation: CASSQDSSGNTIYF.

V and J are TRBV18 and TRBJ2-5; TRBD2 might be the D (5 bases). V was clipped by 3 bases and J by 4 bases, with 12 bases between them. The length of the CDR3 is 14 residues. Germline lookup yields CDR1 KGHSH and CDR2 LQKENI. CDR3 protein: CASSPDLVLETQYF. The CDR3 DNA reads as TGTGCCAGCTCACCGGACTTGGTTCTAGAGACCCAGTACTTC.

This clone was seen only once. This chain joins TRBV5-4 and TRBJ1-1; the D gene is possibly TRBD1 (6 bases). V lost 5 bases to trimming and J lost 4 bases, with 12 bases between them. Germline V lookup: CDR1 SGHNT, CDR2 YYREEE (reference sequence). CDR3 length: 13 amino acids. The CDR3: CASRQGGGTEAFF. For the CDR3, the DNA is TGTGCCAGCAGACAGGGCGGAGGCACTGAAGCTTTCTTT.

This CDR3 is CAWSTTSKRKNIQYF. The CDR3 nucleotides are TGTGCCTGGAGTACGACTAGCAAACGAAAAAACATTCAGTACTTC. The rearrangement joins TRBV30 to TRBJ2-4, with TRBD2 matching over 7 bases. The CDR3 has 15 amino acids. Per the germline V gene, CDR1 is GTSNPN and CDR2 is SVGIG (reference sequence). V gave up 2 bases and J gave up 4 bases; unmatched junction bases: 8.

The chain couples TRBV2 to TRBJ1-4; possibly TRBD1 for D (6 bases). V was clipped by 6 bases and J by 3 bases, with 14 bases between them. This CDR3 has 15 amino acids. Germline V gene data show CDR1 as SNHLY and CDR2 as FYNNEI. The CDR3 is CASRADRGANEKLFF. The CDR3 DNA reads TGTGCCAGCAGGGCGGACAGAGGGGCTAATGAAAAACTGTTTTTT.

The rearrangement uses TRBV7-2 and TRBJ2-3, with TRBD2 matching over 12 bases. Germline trimming cut 3 bases from V and 6 bases from J; bases unmatched to any gene: 7. Germline-derived CDR1 and CDR2 are SGHTA and FQGNSA. CDR3 size: 16 residues. CDR3 sequence reads: CASSLGTSGPGDTQYF. The CDR3 DNA follows: TGTGCCAGCAGCTTGGGGACTAGCGGGCCCGGCGATACGCAGTATTTT.

CDR3 residues: CASSAQGGSVDEQFF. CDR3 coding DNA: TGTGCCAGCTCTGCACAGGGGGGCAGTGTCGATGAGCAGTTCTTC. The chain carries TRBV18 and TRBJ2-1; 8 bases align to TRBD1. CDR3 length: 15 residues. Germline trimming cut 6 bases from V and 8 bases from J; bases unmatched to any gene: 12. The germline V gene encodes CDR1 KGHSH and CDR2 LQKENI.

CDR3 sequence: CASSQRSDLYNEQFF. For the CDR3, the DNA is TGTGCCAGCAGTCAACGGAGTGACCTCTACAATGAGCAGTTCTTC. J is TRBJ2-1 and V is TRBV6-5; D uncertain. Germline lookup yields CDR1 MNHEY and CDR2 SVGAGI. V lost 5 bases and J lost 3, with 14 bases in between. The CDR3 contains 15 residues.

This chain connects TRBV18 to TRBJ1-3; 10 positions match TRBD1. In germline, CDR1 is KGHSH, CDR2 LQKENI. The V segment lost 2 bases and the J segment 2 bases; nucleotides outside the gene matches: 21. The CDR3 extends over 22 amino acids. DNA for the CDR3: TGTGCCAGCTCACCATCGACAGGGGGCGTGAGTGTTTCGTATTTCCCTGGAAACACCATATATTTT. The encoded protein is CASSPSTGGVSVSYFPGNTIYF.

For the CDR3, the DNA is TGTGCCAGCAGCTCGACTAGCGCCTACAATGAGCAGTTCTTC. This codes for CASSSTSAYNEQFF. The chain is built from TRBV9 and TRBJ2-1, with 8 bases identical to TRBD2. The CDR3 extends over 14 amino acids. Germline loops: CDR1 SGDLS, CDR2 YYNGEE. Trimming took 4 bases from V and 2 from J; bases not matched to a gene: 2.

This chain joins TRBV18 and TRBJ2-3; 7 positions match TRBD2. The CDR3 sequence is 15 residues long. The V gene end was trimmed by 5 bases and the J gene end by 4 bases; junction bases not matched to a gene: 9. Germline loops: CDR1 KGHSH, CDR2 LQKENI. The CDR3 reads CASSSLAGASDTQYF. The CDR3 coding sequence is TGTGCCAGCTCAAGTCTCGCGGGAGCCTCAGATACGCAGTATTTT.

This clone occurred once. The chain has TRBV7-3 and TRBJ2-7; 10 positions match TRBD2. Germline V gene data show CDR1 as SGHTA and CDR2 as FQGTGA. The CDR3 has 14 amino acids. Germline trimming cut 2 bases from V and 4 bases from J; bases unmatched to any gene: 2. The CDR3 loop reads CASSLDSGRYEQYF. In nucleotides, the CDR3 is TGTGCCAGCAGCTTAGATAGCGGGAGGTACGAGCAGTACTTC.

The V and J genes are TRBV3-1 (or the pseudogene TRBV3-2) and TRBJ2-2, with TRBD2 matching 7 bases. V dropped 4 bases and J dropped 9; count of bases not matched to a gene: 11. The CDR3 spans 15 residues. CDR1 is LGHDT, CDR2 YNNKEL, per germline (reference sequence). The CDR3 spells CASSPPVTSSRELFF. The CDR3 nucleotides read TGTGCCAGCAGCCCCCCCGTGACTAGCTCCAGGGAGCTGTTTTTT.

V is TRBV28 and J is TRBJ2-4; perhaps TRBD2 as D (5 bases). CDR1 is MDHEN and CDR2 is SYDVKM in the germline V gene. The CDR3 contains 16 residues. Between the trimmed V and J ends, which lost 3 bases and 2 bases, there was a span of 14 bases. CDR3 nucleotide sequence: TGTGCCAGCAGTTTTCAAAGGGAGTTGACCAAAAACATTCAGTACTTC. This encodes CASSFQRELTKNIQYF.

The chain recombines TRBV2 with TRBJ1-2, with 7 positions matching TRBD1. CDR3 size: 15 residues. Germline CDR1 is SNHLY and CDR2 is FYNNEI. V dropped 6 bases and J dropped 5; count of bases not matched to a gene: 12. The CDR3 here is CASRRRDSTEYGYTF. The CDR3 DNA is TGTGCCAGCAGGCGAAGGGACAGTACGGAGTATGGCTACACCTTC.

The V call is TRBV6-5, the J call TRBJ1-1, with TRBD1 matching 7 bases. Losses at the gene ends were 8 bases for V and 10 bases for J; bases not matched to a gene: 16. This CDR3 has 14 amino acids. CDR1 and CDR2 from the germline V gene are MNHEY and SVGAGI. CDR3 amino acids: CASGSLPGQSLAFF. The CDR3 coding sequence is TGTGCCAGCGGTTCCCTACCGGGACAGAGTTTAGCTTTCTTT.

This sequence joins TRBV5-1 and TRBJ2-1; 11 positions match TRBD2. The germline CDR1 and CDR2 sequences are SGHRS and YFSETQ. The CDR3 is 18 residues long. Unmatched junction bases numbered 11, after V lost 3 bases and J lost 3 bases. The CDR3 reads CASSSPPRLAGIYNEQFF. CDR3 in DNA: TGCGCCAGCAGCTCCCCACCAAGACTAGCGGGAATCTACAATGAGCAGTTCTTC.

The rearrangement uses TRBV7-9 and TRBJ2-7; 7 nucleotides agree with TRBD1. The length of the CDR3 is 14 residues. From germline, CDR1 is SEHNR and CDR2 FQNEAQ (reference sequence). The junction had 11 bases not matched to a gene; V was cut back by 5 bases and J by 7 bases. CDR3 sequence reads: CASSLTGVEKEQYF. CDR3 in DNA: TGTGCCAGCAGCCTCACAGGGGTCGAAAAAGAGCAGTACTTC.